This paragraph reports one T cell receptor (beta chain). This clone was observed a handful of times. It has no known antigen specificity. Base-call qualities are not available, and no considerably larger clone is one nucleotide away. This sample was included in a study of CD8+ T cells in alopecia areata (dated by TCRdb to the late 2010s). Turning to the overall study: Treated patients were enrolled in an open-label pilot trial of oral tofacitinib, 5 to 10 mg twice daily, for moderate-to-severe alopecia areata. Tofacitinib was given for 6 to 18 months, followed by 6 months of follow-up off drug to assess delayed response and recurrence. To study T cell clonal expansion in alopecia areata, the researchers applied high-throughput TCRbeta sequencing to both the C3H/HeJ mouse model and human patients. On the human side, TCRbeta sequencing was run on scalp tissue and on sorted CD4+ and CD8+ peripheral blood T cells from healthy controls and from alopecia areata patients with either patchy or totalis/universalis disease. Biopsies were taken from tofacitinib-treated patients at baseline and at 4 and 24 weeks of treatment, and a later scalp biopsy was taken in several of the tofacitinib-treated patients. Scalp clonality was compared across normal scalp (n=4), patchy alopecia areata scalp (n=8), and alopecia totalis/universalis scalp (n=8). RNA came from the PAXgene miRNA kit for fixed scalp, the miRNeasy kit for PBMCs, and the RNeasy kit for mouse skin. TCRbeta CDR3 regions were amplified by immunoSEQ multiplex PCR using 35 Vbeta forward and 13 Jbeta reverse primers. The study at large found these results: Scalp TCR repertoire analysis is complicated because resident alphabeta T cells in normal human skin are also sequenced, whereas mouse skin is dominated by gammadelta T cells. Compared with normal scalp, lesional scalp had higher clonality and more expanded CD8+ clones, particularly in alopecia totalis/universalis, a pattern that suggests antigenic drive. TCR sequences shared between patients were less clear than in mice, possibly partly because of HLA diversity in the patient population.

What this sample's time point label stands for: baseline before oral tofacitinib. From alopecia areata patients, peripheral blood was collected along with lesional scalp punch biopsies. PBMCs were isolated by density centrifugation and stained for CD3, CD4 and CD8, after which CD4+ and CD8+ T cells were sorted on a FACSAria. The library was built by means of the immunoSEQ multiplex PCR assay. To provide template for TCR sequencing, every sample had RNA extracted and reverse transcribed into cDNA. SuperScript III was used to make first-strand cDNA, primed with a 2:1 mix of oligo-dT and random hexamers. A synthetic immune receptor repertoire was used to assess amplification bias, and residual bias was removed computationally. On the authors' methods: Raw reads were preprocessed to remove errors, and CDR3 was defined according to IMGT conventions as the region from the conserved cysteine to phenylalanine. To get clonality, Shannon entropy was normalized by log2 of the number of productive unique TCRs and the result was subtracted from 1. CD4 or CD8 identity of scalp clones was inferred by cross-referencing scalp TCRbeta sequences with sorted blood CD4 and CD8 repertoires. TCRdb carries this immuneACCESS record with in-frame sequences only. Its versions omit some clonotypes, under half of them owing to an unresolved V gene in the studies checked, with the rest unexplained. V and J calls and clone size are given by that table; D and trimming were obtained from the DNA. For this sample the table gives 200,000 to 250,000 clones, of which 50% to 60% were detected only once. Around 0.44% of the sample is held by the ten biggest clonotypes.

This sequence was found in a human donor with alopecia areata. This material consisted of CD4+ T cells sorted from blood, taken at week 0.

The DNA sequence is given as TGTGCCAGTAGTACCGGGACTAGCGGCACAGATACGCAGTATTTT. Its protein product is CASSTGTSGTDTQYF. Recombination joined TRBV19 with TRBJ2-3, and 10 junctional nucleotides match TRBD2. Here V drops 4 bases and J drops 1 base, and the junction holds 2 bases not matched to any gene. The CDR3 sequence holds 15 residues, the cysteine and phenylalanine included. Only the CDR3 portion is preserved as DNA: 45 bases, with reading frame beginning at the first base. CDR1 and CDR2, looked up from the germline V gene (reference sequence), are LNHDA and SQIVND. When the CDR3 is completed using the reference TRBV19 and TRBJ2-3 genes on either side, the full variable domain is DGGITQSPKYLFRKEGQNVTLSCEQNLNHDAMYWYRQDPGQGLRLIYYSQIVNDFQKGDIAEGYSVSREKKESFPLTVTSAQKNPTAFYLCASSTGTSGTDTQYFGPGTRLTVL.